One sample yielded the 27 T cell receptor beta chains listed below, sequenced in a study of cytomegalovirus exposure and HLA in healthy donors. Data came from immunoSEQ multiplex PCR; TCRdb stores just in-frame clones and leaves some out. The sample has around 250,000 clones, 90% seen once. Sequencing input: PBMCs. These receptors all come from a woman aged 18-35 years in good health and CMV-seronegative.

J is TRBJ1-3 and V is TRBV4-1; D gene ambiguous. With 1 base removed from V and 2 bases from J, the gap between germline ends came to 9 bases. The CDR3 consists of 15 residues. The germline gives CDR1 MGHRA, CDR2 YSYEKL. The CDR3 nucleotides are TGCGCCAGCAGCCAAGTAGTCACAGCTGGAAACACCATATATTTT. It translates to CASSQVVTAGNTIYF.

CDR3: CASSLDGTGNPYEQYF. CDR3 nucleotides: TGTGCCAGCAGCTTAGACGGGACAGGAAATCCCTACGAGCAGTACTTC. The gene calls are TRBV7-2 and TRBJ2-7; 8 positions agree with TRBD1. There are 16 residues in the CDR3. CDR1 is SGHTA, CDR2 FQGNSA, per germline. V gave up 1 base and J gave up 2 bases; unmatched junction bases: 7. Drawing the rest from reference TRBV7-2 and TRBJ2-7, the complete variable domain is GAGVSQSPSNKVTEKGKDVELRCDPISGHTALYWYRQSLGQGLEFLIYFQGNSAPDKSGLPSDRFSAERTGGSVSTLTIQRTQQEDSAVYLCASSLDGTGNPYEQYFGPGTRLTVT.

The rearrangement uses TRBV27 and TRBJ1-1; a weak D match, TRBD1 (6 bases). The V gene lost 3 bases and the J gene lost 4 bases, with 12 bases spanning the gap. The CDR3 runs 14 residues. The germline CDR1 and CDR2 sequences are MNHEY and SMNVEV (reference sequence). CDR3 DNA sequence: TGTGCCAGCAGTTTCACGGCGGGGGCCACTGAAGCTTTCTTT. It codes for CASSFTAGATEAFF.

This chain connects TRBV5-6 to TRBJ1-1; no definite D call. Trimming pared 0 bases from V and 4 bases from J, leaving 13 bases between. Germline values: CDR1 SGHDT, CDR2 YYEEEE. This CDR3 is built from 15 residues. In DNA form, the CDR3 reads TGTGCCAGCAGCTTGGGCAGGTGGGTAGGCACTGAAGCTTTCTTT. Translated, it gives CASSLGRWVGTEAFF.

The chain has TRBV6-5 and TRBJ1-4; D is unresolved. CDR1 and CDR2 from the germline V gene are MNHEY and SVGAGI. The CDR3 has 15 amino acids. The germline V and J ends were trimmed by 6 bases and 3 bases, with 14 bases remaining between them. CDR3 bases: TGTGCCAGCAGCACCTTGGGCAGCTCTAATGAAAAACTGTTTTTT. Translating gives CASSTLGSSNEKLFF.

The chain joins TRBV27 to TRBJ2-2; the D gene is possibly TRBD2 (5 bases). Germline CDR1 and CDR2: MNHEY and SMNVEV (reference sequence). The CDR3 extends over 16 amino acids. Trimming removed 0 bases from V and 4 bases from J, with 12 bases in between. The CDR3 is CASSLSNSGITGELFF. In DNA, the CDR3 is TGTGCCAGCAGTTTATCGAATTCGGGAATCACCGGGGAGCTGTTTTTT.

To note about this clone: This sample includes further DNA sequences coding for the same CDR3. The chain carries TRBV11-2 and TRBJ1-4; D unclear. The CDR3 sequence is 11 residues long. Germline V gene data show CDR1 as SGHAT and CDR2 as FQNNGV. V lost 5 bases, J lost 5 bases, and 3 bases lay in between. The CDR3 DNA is TGTGCCAGCAGCCAAAATGAAAAACTGTTTTTT. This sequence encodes CASSQNEKLFF.

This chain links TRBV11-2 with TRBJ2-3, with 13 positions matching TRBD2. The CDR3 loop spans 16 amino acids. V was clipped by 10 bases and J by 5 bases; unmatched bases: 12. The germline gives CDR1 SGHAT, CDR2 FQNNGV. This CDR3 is CATLKSGLAGVDTQYF. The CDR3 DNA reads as TGTGCCACCCTCAAATCCGGACTAGCGGGGGTAGATACGCAGTATTTT.

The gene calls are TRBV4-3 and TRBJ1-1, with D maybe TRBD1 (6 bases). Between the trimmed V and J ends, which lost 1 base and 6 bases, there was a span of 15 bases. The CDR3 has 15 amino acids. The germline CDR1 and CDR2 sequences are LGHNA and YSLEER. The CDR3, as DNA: TGCGCCAGCAGCCAAGTCGAACAGGGTCAGGCTGAAGCTTTCTTT. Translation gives CASSQVEQGQAEAFF.

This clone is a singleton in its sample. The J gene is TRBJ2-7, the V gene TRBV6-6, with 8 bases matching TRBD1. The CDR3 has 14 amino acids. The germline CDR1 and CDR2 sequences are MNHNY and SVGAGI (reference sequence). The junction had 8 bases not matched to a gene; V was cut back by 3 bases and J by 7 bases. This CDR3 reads CASSYYRGSGEQYV. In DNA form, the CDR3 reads TGTGCCAGCAGTTATTACAGGGGGTCTGGGGAGCAGTACGTC.

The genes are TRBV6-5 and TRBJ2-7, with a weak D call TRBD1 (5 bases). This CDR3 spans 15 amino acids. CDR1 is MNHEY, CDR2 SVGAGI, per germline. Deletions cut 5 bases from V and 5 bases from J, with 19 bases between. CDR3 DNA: TGTGCCAGCAGTGCCTGGGTCCGGACACTGAACGAGCAGTACTTC. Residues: CASSAWVRTLNEQYF.

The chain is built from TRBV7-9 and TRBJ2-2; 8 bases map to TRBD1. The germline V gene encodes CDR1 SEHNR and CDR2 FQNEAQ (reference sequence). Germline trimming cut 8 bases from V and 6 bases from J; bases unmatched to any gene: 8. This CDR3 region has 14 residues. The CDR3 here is CASVGQGYPGELFF. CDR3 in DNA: TGTGCCAGCGTCGGACAGGGATACCCCGGGGAGCTGTTTTTT.

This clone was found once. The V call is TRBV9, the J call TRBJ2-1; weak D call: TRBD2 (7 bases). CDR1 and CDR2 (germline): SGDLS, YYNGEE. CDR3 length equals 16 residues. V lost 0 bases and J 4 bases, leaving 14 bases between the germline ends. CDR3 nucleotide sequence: TGTGCCAGCAGCGTAGGGCCCGCGGGGGCATACAATGAGCAGTTCTTC. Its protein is CASSVGPAGAYNEQFF.

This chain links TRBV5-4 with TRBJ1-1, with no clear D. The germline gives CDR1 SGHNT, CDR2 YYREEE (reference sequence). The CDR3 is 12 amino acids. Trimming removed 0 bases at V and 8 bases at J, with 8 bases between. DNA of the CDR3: TGTGCCAGCAGCTTGGTGAGGGAGGAAGCTTTCTTT. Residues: CASSLVREEAFF.

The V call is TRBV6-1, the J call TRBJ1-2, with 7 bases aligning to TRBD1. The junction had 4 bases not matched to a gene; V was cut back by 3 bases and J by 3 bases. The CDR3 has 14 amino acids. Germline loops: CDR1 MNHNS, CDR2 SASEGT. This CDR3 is CASSELGQDYGYTF. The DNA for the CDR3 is TGTGCCAGCAGTGAGCTCGGACAGGACTATGGCTACACCTTC.

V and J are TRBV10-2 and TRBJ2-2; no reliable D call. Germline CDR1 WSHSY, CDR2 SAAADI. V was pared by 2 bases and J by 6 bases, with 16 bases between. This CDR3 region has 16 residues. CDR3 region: CASSEALGTGAGELFF. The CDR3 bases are TGCGCCAGCAGTGAGGCTCTGGGTACCGGAGCCGGGGAGCTGTTTTTT.

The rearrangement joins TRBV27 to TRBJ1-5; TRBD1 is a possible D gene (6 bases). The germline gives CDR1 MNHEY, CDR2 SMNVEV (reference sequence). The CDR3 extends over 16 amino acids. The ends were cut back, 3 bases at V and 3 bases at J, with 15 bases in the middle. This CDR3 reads CASSFDRPSFNQPQHF. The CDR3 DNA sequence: TGTGCCAGCAGTTTCGACAGGCCCTCTTTCAATCAGCCCCAGCATTTT.

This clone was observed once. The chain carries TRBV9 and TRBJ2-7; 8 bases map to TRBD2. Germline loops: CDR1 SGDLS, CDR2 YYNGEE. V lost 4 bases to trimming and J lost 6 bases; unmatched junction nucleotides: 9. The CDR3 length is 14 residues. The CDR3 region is CASSLSGADVEQYF. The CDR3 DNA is TGTGCCAGCAGCCTTAGCGGGGCAGATGTCGAGCAGTACTTC. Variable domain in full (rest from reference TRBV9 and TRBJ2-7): DSGVTQTPKHLITATGQRVTLRCSPRSGDLSVYWYQQSLDQGLQFLIQYYNGEERAKGNILERFSAQQFPDLHSELNLSSLELGDSALYFCASSLSGADVEQYFGPGTRLTVT.

CDR3 DNA sequence: TGTGCCAGCAGTTACCAGGTCGGGGGGGGCGAGCAGTACGTC. Its protein product is CASSYQVGGGEQYV. J is TRBJ2-7 and V is TRBV6-5, with TRBD2 matching over 8 bases. Germline V lookup: CDR1 MNHEY, CDR2 SVGAGI. Trimming took 2 bases from V and 6 from J; bases not matched to a gene: 6. CDR3 length: 14 residues.

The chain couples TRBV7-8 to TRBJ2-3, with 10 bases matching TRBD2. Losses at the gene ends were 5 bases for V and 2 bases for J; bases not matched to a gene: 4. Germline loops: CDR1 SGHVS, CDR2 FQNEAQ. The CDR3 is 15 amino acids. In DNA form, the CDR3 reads TGTGCCAGCAGCACTAGCGGGGTCAACACAGATACGCAGTATTTT. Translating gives CASSTSGVNTDTQYF.

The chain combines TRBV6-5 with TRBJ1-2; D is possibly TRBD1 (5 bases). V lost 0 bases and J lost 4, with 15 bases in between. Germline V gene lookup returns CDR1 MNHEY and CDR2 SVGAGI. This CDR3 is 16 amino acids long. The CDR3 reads CASSYSNPPGGYGYTF. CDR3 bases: TGTGCCAGCAGTTACTCGAACCCCCCCGGGGGCTATGGCTACACCTTC.

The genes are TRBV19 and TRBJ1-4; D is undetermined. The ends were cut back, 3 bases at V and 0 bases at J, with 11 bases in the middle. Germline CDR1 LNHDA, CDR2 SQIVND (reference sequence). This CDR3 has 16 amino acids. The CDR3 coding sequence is TGTGCCAGTAGTATTGGAATCGGAGCAACTAATGAAAAACTGTTTTTT. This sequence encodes CASSIGIGATNEKLFF. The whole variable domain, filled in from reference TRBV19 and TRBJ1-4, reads DGGITQSPKYLFRKEGQNVTLSCEQNLNHDAMYWYRQDPGQGLRLIYYSQIVNDFQKGDIAEGYSVSREKKESFPLTVTSAQKNPTAFYLCASSIGIGATNEKLFFGSGTQLSVL.

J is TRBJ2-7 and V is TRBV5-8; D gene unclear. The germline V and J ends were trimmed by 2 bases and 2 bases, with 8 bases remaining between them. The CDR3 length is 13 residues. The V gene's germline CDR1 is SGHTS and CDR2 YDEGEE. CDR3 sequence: CASSFHSTYEQYV. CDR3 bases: TGTGCCAGCAGCTTCCACAGCACCTACGAGCAGTACGTC.

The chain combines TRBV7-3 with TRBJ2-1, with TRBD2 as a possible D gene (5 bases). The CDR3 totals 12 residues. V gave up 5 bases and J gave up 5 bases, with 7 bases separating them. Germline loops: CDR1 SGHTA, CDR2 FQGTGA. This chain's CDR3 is CASSPGDNEQFF. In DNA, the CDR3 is TGTGCCAGCAGCCCCGGGGACAATGAGCAGTTCTTC.

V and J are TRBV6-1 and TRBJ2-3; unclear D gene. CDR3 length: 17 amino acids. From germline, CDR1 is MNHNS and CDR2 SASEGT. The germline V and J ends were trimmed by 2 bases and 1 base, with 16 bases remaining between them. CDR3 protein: CASSEPFADWGTDTQYF. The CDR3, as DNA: TGTGCCAGCAGTGAACCCTTTGCGGATTGGGGCACAGATACGCAGTATTTT.

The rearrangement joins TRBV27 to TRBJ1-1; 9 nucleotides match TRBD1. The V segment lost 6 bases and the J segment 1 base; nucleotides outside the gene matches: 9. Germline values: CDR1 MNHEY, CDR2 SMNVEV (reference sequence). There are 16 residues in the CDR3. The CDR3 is CASRRTGAQGNTEAFF. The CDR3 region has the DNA TGTGCCAGCAGGAGGACAGGGGCCCAGGGGAACACTGAAGCTTTCTTT.

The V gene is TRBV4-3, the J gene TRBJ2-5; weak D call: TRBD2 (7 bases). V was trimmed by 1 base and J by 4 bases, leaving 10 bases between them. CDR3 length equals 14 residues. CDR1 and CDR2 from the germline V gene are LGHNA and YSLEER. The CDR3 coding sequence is TGCGCCAGCAGCCAAGGCGGGGGCGTAGAGACCCAGTACTTC. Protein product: CASSQGGGVETQYF.